Reported below is one T cell receptor beta chain. Its target is not known. This specimen belongs to a study of PD-1 blockade in mismatch repair-deficient tumors. Study results and limitations: After pembrolizumab, tumor-resident clones rose rapidly, then generally contracted before radiologic responses.

Sequenced by immunoSEQ multiplex PCR; TCRdb stores in-frame clones only, minus some. Altogether approximately 60,000 clones are present, more than 70% being singletons, with the ten largest covering roughly 13%. The ends were cut back, 3 bases at V and 2 bases at J, with 19 bases in the middle. From germline, CDR1 is MGHRA and CDR2 YSYEKL. The length of the CDR3 is 17 residues. The source is an adult with mismatch repair-deficient cancer. The source material was peripheral blood, sampled 52 weeks after starting pembrolizumab. This chain links TRBV4-1 with TRBJ2-5, with D maybe TRBD2 (7 bases). Here the CDR3 reads CASSHGGLGGLQETQYF. Here the CDR3 DNA reads TGCGCCAGCAGCCACGGGGGCCTCGGGGGGTTACAAGAGACCCAGTACTTC.